Each of the 25 T cell receptor beta chains below was sequenced from the same sample in a study of T cell changes during pregnancy in multiple sclerosis. Profiling relied on immunoSEQ multiplex PCR, and the TCRdb table lists in-frame clones only, not all of them. Among about 110,000 clones listed, around 90% were seen once. This material consisted of peripheral blood, taken after pregnancy. Receptor source: a female donor with multiple sclerosis, enrolled in a pregnancy study.

This chain connects TRBV5-1 to TRBJ2-3, with a possible D match to TRBD2 (5 bases). This CDR3 has 13 residues. Trimming pared 4 bases from V and 0 bases from J, leaving 6 bases between. The germline V gene has CDR1 SGHRS and CDR2 YFSETQ. The CDR3 region is CASSTGSTDTQYF. The CDR3 region has the DNA TGCGCCAGCAGCACGGGAAGCACAGATACGCAGTATTTT. The full variable domain, its missing parts supplied by reference TRBV5-1 and TRBJ2-3, is KAGVTQTPRYLIKTRGQQVTLSCSPISGHRSVSWYQQTPGQGLQFLFEYFSETQRNKGNFPGRFSGRQFSNSRSEMNVSTLELGDSALYLCASSTGSTDTQYFGPGTRLTVL.

V and J are TRBV5-1 and TRBJ1-1, with a tentative D call TRBD1 (6 bases). CDR3 length: 13 residues. Germline CDR1 is SGHRS and CDR2 is YFSETQ. V lost 8 bases to trimming and J lost 1 base, with 12 bases between them. The CDR3 DNA reads TGCGCCAGTTCCCAAGGGGGGAACACTGAAGCTTTCTTT. Translating it yields CASSQGGNTEAFF.

This chain joins TRBV7-9 and TRBJ2-2, with 8 nucleotides matching TRBD1. CDR3 length equals 16 residues. The V and J ends lost 4 bases and 1 base, in that order; junction bases with no gene match: 5. Germline lookup yields CDR1 SEHNR and CDR2 FQNEAQ (reference sequence). The CDR3 DNA follows: TGTGCCAGCAGCTACGCCGGGACAGGGAACACCGGGGAGCTGTTTTTT. Translation: CASSYAGTGNTGELFF. The whole variable domain, filled in from reference TRBV7-9 and TRBJ2-2, reads DTGVSQNPRHKITKRGQNVTFRCDPISEHNRLYWYRQTLGQGPEFLTYFQNEAQLEKSRLLSDRFSAERPKGSFSTLEIQRTEQGDSAMYLCASSYAGTGNTGELFFGEGSRLTVL.

The gene calls are TRBV7-9 and TRBJ1-2; weak D call: TRBD1 (5 bases). Trimming cost V 2 bases and J 2 bases, with 12 bases left between them. The CDR3 is made up of 15 amino acids. Germline V CDR1 and CDR2: SEHNR, FQNEAQ (reference sequence). The CDR3 protein is CASSLSAGPNYGYTF. CDR3 nucleotide sequence: TGTGCCAGCAGCTTATCGGCAGGGCCCAACTATGGCTACACCTTC.

This chain uses TRBV5-4 with TRBJ2-7; TRBD2 matches 7 bases. Losses at the gene ends were 0 bases for V and 2 bases for J; bases not matched to a gene: 5. The CDR3 loop spans 15 amino acids. Per the germline V gene, CDR1 is SGHNT and CDR2 is YYREEE (reference sequence). CDR3 DNA: TGTGCCAGCAGCTTGGGGGGGGGAGTCCCCTACGAGCAGTACTTC. As protein: CASSLGGGVPYEQYF.

V and J are TRBV14 and TRBJ1-4; D gene ambiguous. The CDR3 covers 16 residues. V was pared by 4 bases and J by 0 bases, with 12 bases between. The germline V gene encodes CDR1 SGHDN and CDR2 FVKESK. In DNA form, the CDR3 reads TGTGCCAGCAGCCCCCTAGCGAGAGCAACTAATGAAAAACTGTTTTTT. Protein: CASSPLARATNEKLFF.

This chain links TRBV28 with TRBJ1-5, with 10 nucleotides matching TRBD1. The CDR3 sequence is 15 residues long. The J segment lost 5 bases and the V segment lost 7 bases, leaving 8 bases of the junction unmatched. CDR1 and CDR2 from the germline V gene are MDHEN and SYDVKM. CDR3 sequence: CASNPGQGGYQPQHF. The CDR3 DNA follows: TGTGCCAGCAACCCAGGACAGGGGGGTTATCAGCCCCAGCATTTT.

V and J are TRBV4-2 and TRBJ2-1; TRBD2 agrees at 10 bases. V gave up 0 bases and J gave up 4 bases; unmatched junction bases: 6. CDR1 is LGHNA, CDR2 YNFKEQ, per germline. The CDR3 runs 17 residues. CDR3 region: CASSQEPTSGAYNEQFF. The CDR3 DNA reads TGTGCCAGCAGCCAAGAACCTACTAGCGGGGCTTACAATGAGCAGTTCTTC.

The rearrangement uses TRBV6-1 and TRBJ1-5; D remains ambiguous. This CDR3 has 12 residues. Trimming removed 6 bases from V and 4 bases from J, with 7 bases in between. Germline CDR1 is MNHNS and CDR2 is SASEGT. CDR3 sequence: CASRRYNQPQHF. CDR3 DNA: TGTGCCAGCAGGAGGTATAATCAGCCCCAGCATTTT.

This chain connects TRBV5-4 to TRBJ2-3, with 8 bases that match TRBD2. The CDR3 extends over 15 amino acids. V lost 2 bases and J lost 1; bases outside the gene matches: 3. Germline V gene lookup returns CDR1 SGHNT and CDR2 YYREEE (reference sequence). The CDR3 DNA is TGTGCCAGCAGCTTTCTAGCGGGCCGCACAGATACGCAGTATTTT. Encoded protein: CASSFLAGRTDTQYF. Variable domain in full (rest from reference TRBV5-4 and TRBJ2-3): ETGVTQSPTHLIKTRGQQVTLRCSSQSGHNTVSWYQQALGQGPQFIFQYYREEENGRGNFPPRFSGLQFPNYSSELNVNALELDDSALYLCASSFLAGRTDTQYFGPGTRLTVL.

V usage is TRBV30 and J usage is TRBJ1-4; the match to TRBD1 covers 7 bases. J lost 4 bases, V lost 0 bases, and 11 bases had no gene match. Germline CDR1 is GTSNPN and CDR2 is SVGIG (reference sequence). The CDR3 spans 17 residues. The CDR3 protein is CAWSVPPHRGDNEKLFF. Written as DNA, the CDR3 is TGTGCCTGGAGTGTACCTCCCCACAGGGGCGATAATGAAAAACTGTTTTTT. Looking up the rest from reference TRBV30 and TRBJ1-4 gives the full variable domain: SQTIHQWPATLVQPVGSPLSLECTVEGTSNPNLYWYRQAAGRGLQLLFYSVGIGQISSEVPQNLSASRPQDRQFILSSKKLLLSDSGFYLCAWSVPPHRGDNEKLFFGSGTQLSVL.

The CDR3 sequence is CASSHTGGPNEQFF. The CDR3 bases are TGTGCCAGCAGTCACACGGGGGGGCCCAATGAGCAGTTCTTC. J is TRBJ2-1 and V is TRBV6-6; 8 bases match TRBD2. The germline V gene encodes CDR1 MNHNY and CDR2 SVGAGI (reference sequence). CDR3 length: 14 residues. V trimming: 5 bases; J trimming: 6 bases; junction bases outside the gene matches: 6.

The J gene is TRBJ2-7, the V gene TRBV18, with 7 bases that match TRBD1. V dropped 1 base and J dropped 5; count of bases not matched to a gene: 8. This CDR3 spans 15 amino acids. CDR1 and CDR2 from the germline V gene are KGHSH and LQKENI. The DNA for the CDR3 is TGTGCCAGCTCACCACGCCCTAGAGGGGGCGACGAGCAGTACTTC. It translates to CASSPRPRGGDEQYF.

The V and J genes are TRBV5-4 and TRBJ1-4, with 10 positions matching TRBD1. The CDR3 is made up of 15 amino acids. V trimming: 2 bases; J trimming: 7 bases; junction bases outside the gene matches: 5. Germline values: CDR1 SGHNT, CDR2 YYREEE (reference sequence). For the CDR3, the DNA is TGTGCCAGCAGCTTTAGGACAGGGGGAAGTGAAAAACTGTTTTTT. It codes for CASSFRTGGSEKLFF.

This sequence joins TRBV5-4 and TRBJ2-1, with 8 bases matching TRBD2. The CDR3 covers 15 residues. The germline CDR1 and CDR2 sequences are SGHNT and YYREEE (reference sequence). Losses at the gene ends were 1 base for V and 6 bases for J; bases not matched to a gene: 6. Here the CDR3 reads CASSLQAGVTNEQFF. The DNA of the CDR3 is TGTGCCAGCAGCTTGCAAGCGGGAGTCACCAATGAGCAGTTCTTC. Together with reference TRBV5-4 and TRBJ2-1, the CDR3 gives the full variable domain: ETGVTQSPTHLIKTRGQQVTLRCSSQSGHNTVSWYQQALGQGPQFIFQYYREEENGRGNFPPRFSGLQFPNYSSELNVNALELDDSALYLCASSLQAGVTNEQFFGPGTRLTVL.

The rearrangement uses TRBV25-1 and TRBJ2-3, with D maybe TRBD2 (5 bases). V was trimmed by 5 bases and J by 2 bases, leaving 8 bases between them. CDR3 length: 13 amino acids. Germline CDR1 is MGHDK and CDR2 is SYGVNS. CDR3 residues: CASSSDYTDTQYF. The CDR3 region has the DNA TGTGCCAGCAGTTCAGACTACACAGATACGCAGTATTTT.

The chain is built from TRBV6-5 and TRBJ2-2; TRBD1 might be the D (6 bases). CDR3 length: 14 amino acids. Trimming cost V 8 bases and J 0 bases, with 10 bases left between them. In germline, CDR1 is MNHEY, CDR2 SVGAGI. CDR3 loop: CASRRDTNTGELFF. CDR3 DNA sequence: TGTGCCAGCCGCCGGGACACGAACACCGGGGAGCTGTTTTTT.

This clone was picked up a small number of times. V gene TRBV18 combines with J gene TRBJ1-1; D uncertain. The V gene's germline CDR1 is KGHSH and CDR2 LQKENI. V was cut by 6 bases and J by 0 bases, with 20 bases left in between. The CDR3 spans 17 residues. The CDR3 is CASSRNPPTVLNTEAFF. CDR3 DNA sequence: TGTGCCAGCTCTCGCAACCCTCCTACGGTGTTGAACACTGAAGCTTTCTTT.

This rearrangement joins TRBV4-2 to TRBJ1-5; D unresolved. V was shortened by 4 bases and J by 1 base, with 11 bases between the two germline ends. Germline CDR1 and CDR2: LGHNA and YNFKEQ. The CDR3 covers 15 residues. The CDR3 protein is CASSPLSTSNQPQHF. The CDR3 DNA follows: TGTGCCAGCAGCCCGTTATCAACAAGCAATCAGCCCCAGCATTTT.

The chain couples TRBV27 to TRBJ1-6; D is possibly TRBD1 (5 bases). V lost 2 bases and J lost 8, with 10 bases in between. Per germline, CDR1 MNHEY and CDR2 SMNVEV (reference sequence). The CDR3 extends over 14 amino acids. CDR3 sequence reads: CASSLTGGDSPLHF. The CDR3 bases are TGTGCCAGCAGTTTAACCGGGGGGGATTCACCCCTCCACTTT.

In this sample, this clone turned up once. V and J are TRBV5-6 and TRBJ1-3, with 7 bases aligning to TRBD1. With 5 bases clipped from V and 8 bases from J, the junction kept 7 bases outside the gene matches. The length of the CDR3 is 13 residues. From germline, CDR1 is SGHDT and CDR2 YYEEEE. As DNA, the CDR3 is TGTGCCAGCAGACGGGACAGAGGAGACACCATATATTTT. It translates to CASRRDRGDTIYF.

The chain joins TRBV18 to TRBJ2-3, with D unclear. CDR3 size: 14 residues. V shed 0 bases and J shed 5 bases, with 9 bases lying between them. Germline loops: CDR1 KGHSH, CDR2 LQKENI. The CDR3 sequence: CASSPPVSRDTQYF. DNA for the CDR3: TGTGCCAGCTCACCACCAGTATCCAGAGATACGCAGTATTTT.

The genes are TRBV14 and TRBJ2-7; D remains ambiguous. Germline V gene lookup returns CDR1 SGHDN and CDR2 FVKESK. The V end was cut by 2 bases, the J end by 2 bases, with 4 bases between. This CDR3 has 12 amino acids. The CDR3 nucleotides read TGTGCCAGCAGCCAACTACCCTACGAGCAGTACTTC. This sequence encodes CASSQLPYEQYF. Based on the CDR3 plus reference TRBV14 and TRBJ2-7, the full variable domain is EAGVTQFPSHSVIEKGQTVTLRCDPISGHDNLYWYRRVMGKEIKFLLHFVKESKQDESGMPNNRFLAERTGGTYSTLKVQPAELEDSGVYFCASSQLPYEQYFGPGTRLTVT.

V gene TRBV6-1 combines with J gene TRBJ2-3, with a tentative D call TRBD2 (5 bases). Looked up from germline, CDR1 is MNHNS and CDR2 is SASEGT. Trimming took 10 bases from V and 8 from J, leaving 13 bases between them. CDR3 length: 11 residues. Written as DNA, the CDR3 is TGTGCCACCTCGGACGGAGGTACGCAGTATTTT. As protein: CATSDGGTQYF.

The chain recombines TRBV18 with TRBJ2-5, with D unclear. CDR3 size: 13 residues. Trimming cost V 6 bases and J 1 base, with 9 bases left between them. The germline V gene has CDR1 KGHSH and CDR2 LQKENI. CDR3 bases: TGTGCCAGCTCCCCTCCGTTCCAAGAGACCCAGTACTTC. Its protein product is CASSPPFQETQYF.